The table lists the clone carrying this T cell receptor (beta chain) with a few counts. Its antigen is currently unknown. As to treatment: oral pan-JAK inhibitor, 5-10 mg twice daily. TCR sequencing used cDNA made by reverse transcription of extracted RNA. TCRdb's copy holds only in-frame clones and misses some; the assay was immunoSEQ multiplex PCR. The sample carries around 300,000 clones, roughly 63% recorded once. This sample stems from a study of CD8+ T cells in alopecia areata. Study observations and caveats: Amid tofacitinib therapy, many expanded lesional clones stayed present in scalp and blood. Normal scalp had lower clonality than lesional scalp, with alopecia totalis/universalis lesions showing this most strongly.

Germline V gene data show CDR1 as SGHAT and CDR2 as FQNNGV. The CDR3 runs to 13 residues. V lost 2 bases and J 3 bases, leaving 8 bases between the germline ends. This sequence was found in a human donor with alopecia areata. The V call is TRBV11-2, the J call TRBJ2-7; TRBD1 might be the D (6 bases). The material sequenced was CD4+ T cells sorted from blood, taken around week 54, from a patient treated with tofacitinib. This CDR3 reads CASSLTGLYEQYF. The CDR3 nucleotides read TGTGCCAGCAGCTTAACAGGGCTCTACGAGCAGTACTTC.